The 26 T cell receptor beta chains reported below all come from one sample, sequenced in a study of T cell responses to AZD1222 COVID-19 vaccine. Sequencing used immunoSEQ multiplex PCR; TCRdb keeps in-frame clones, though not all of them. Among some 150,000 clones listed, around 85% were seen once. The sample in question was peripheral blood, obtained on day 0 of MenACWY control vaccination. Receptors originate from an adult in good health.

This clone is a singleton in its sample. The gene calls are TRBV2 and TRBJ1-2; the D gene is possibly TRBD1 (5 bases). V lost 5 bases and J lost 3, with 10 bases in between. This CDR3 comprises 13 residues. CDR1 and CDR2 (germline): SNHLY, FYNNEI. CDR3 sequence reads: CASSLREDYGYTF. The CDR3 nucleotides are TGTGCCAGCAGTCTCAGGGAGGACTATGGCTACACCTTC. The complete variable domain, with remaining parts taken from reference TRBV2 and TRBJ1-2, reads EPEVTQTPSHQVTQMGQEVILRCVPISNHLYFYWYRQILGQKVEFLVSFYNNEISEKSEIFDDQFSVERPDGSNFTLKIRSTKLEDSAMYFCASSLREDYGYTFGSGTRLTVV.

This chain uses TRBV7-8 with TRBJ1-5; TRBD1 matches 12 bases. Germline assignment: CDR1 SGHVS and CDR2 FQNEAQ. The J segment lost 4 bases and the V segment lost 5 bases, leaving 3 bases of the junction unmatched. The CDR3 extends over 15 amino acids. As DNA, the CDR3 is TGTGCCAGCAGCACGGGACAGGGGGCTAATCAGCCCCAGCATTTT. Amino acid sequence: CASSTGQGANQPQHF.

The chain carries TRBV5-4 and TRBJ1-2, with D uncertain. The CDR3 covers 13 residues. Deletions cut 4 bases from V and 6 bases from J, with 13 bases between. Germline CDR1 reads SGHNT; CDR2 reads YYREEE (reference sequence). Written as DNA, the CDR3 is TGTGCCAGCAGCCCGGAAAGGGAAGATGGCTACACCTTC. It is translated as CASSPEREDGYTF.

This chain connects TRBV24-1 to TRBJ1-1; D is undetermined. The CDR3 totals 14 residues. CDR1 and CDR2 from the germline V gene are KGHDR and SFDVKD. Trimming left V 0 bases short and J 0 bases short, with 4 bases between. The CDR3 loop reads CATSDLSLNTEAFF. In DNA form, the CDR3 reads TGTGCCACCAGTGATTTGAGTCTGAACACTGAAGCTTTCTTT.

The V call is TRBV7-3, the J call TRBJ1-3; D is unclear. Trimming cost V 1 base and J 4 bases, with 2 bases left between them. CDR1 is SGHTA, CDR2 FQGTGA, per germline. The CDR3 sequence is 12 residues long. The CDR3 spells CASSLNGNTIYF. The CDR3, as DNA: TGTGCCAGCAGCTTAAACGGAAACACCATATATTTT.

This clone has a handful of counts. This rearrangement joins TRBV28 to TRBJ2-7; TRBD1 matches at 7 bases. CDR1 MDHEN and CDR2 SYDVKM come from the germline V gene. The CDR3 has 18 amino acids. Trimming removed 5 bases from V and 1 base from J; junction bases left unmatched: 17. As DNA, the CDR3 is TGTGCCAGCAGTGACGGTTATAGGGACAGCGAATTTTCCTACGAGCAGTACGTC. Protein sequence: CASSDGYRDSEFSYEQYV.

The rearrangement uses TRBV9 and TRBJ2-5, with 7 bases that match TRBD1. Looked up from germline, CDR1 is SGDLS and CDR2 is YYNGEE. CDR3 length equals 14 residues. V shed 3 bases, J shed 5 bases, and the junction held 7 bases outside the gene matches. DNA for the CDR3: TGTGCCAGCAGCGGAAGACAGGGACGCGAGACCCAGTACTTC. This sequence encodes CASSGRQGRETQYF.

The chain employs TRBV11-1 and TRBJ2-7; D is unclear. V was cut by 1 base and J by 1 base, with 5 bases left in between. CDR1 and CDR2 from the germline V gene are SGHAT and FQDESV (reference sequence). The CDR3 extends over 13 amino acids. The CDR3 DNA reads TGTGCCAGCAGCTTAGGAAGATCCTACGAGCAGTACTTC. It translates to CASSLGRSYEQYF.

The CDR3 is CASSFQTLPDTQYF. The CDR3 DNA follows: TGCGCCAGCAGCTTCCAAACCCTGCCGGATACGCAGTATTTT. The chain uses TRBV5-1 and TRBJ2-3, with D unclear. This CDR3 comprises 14 residues. The ends were cut back, 2 bases at V and 6 bases at J, with 13 bases in the middle. Germline loops: CDR1 SGHRS, CDR2 YFSETQ.

This chain uses TRBV27 with TRBJ1-1, with D perhaps matching TRBD1 (5 bases). This CDR3 comprises 14 residues. Germline lookup yields CDR1 MNHEY and CDR2 SMNVEV (reference sequence). V gave up 4 bases and J gave up 5 bases, with 14 bases separating them. CDR3 coding DNA: TGTGCCAGCAGTTCCCCAGGGCTGGGGACTGAAGCTTTCTTT. This sequence encodes CASSSPGLGTEAFF.

The V call is TRBV9, the J call TRBJ2-1, with D unresolved. This CDR3 contains 15 residues. The germline CDR1 and CDR2 sequences are SGDLS and YYNGEE. V dropped 0 bases and J dropped 0 bases, with 7 bases sitting between them. CDR3 nucleotides: TGTGCCAGCAGCGTAGCTATAACCTCCTACAATGAGCAGTTCTTC. This codes for CASSVAITSYNEQFF.

The CDR3 DNA is TGCGCCAGCAGCCAAGATGGTTTCGGGACAGGTCAAACTTCGTATGGCTACACCTTC. Translation: CASSQDGFGTGQTSYGYTF. The chain combines TRBV4-1 with TRBJ1-2; 8 positions agree with TRBD1. Germline V gene lookup returns CDR1 MGHRA and CDR2 YSYEKL. Trimming removed 0 bases from V and 5 bases from J; junction bases left unmatched: 17. The CDR3 is 19 residues long.

This chain uses TRBV28 with TRBJ1-1; no definite D call. V was shortened by 3 bases and J by 7 bases, with 9 bases between the two germline ends. This CDR3 has 12 amino acids. Per the germline V gene, CDR1 is MDHEN and CDR2 is SYDVKM. The CDR3 loop reads CASSFRPGEAFF. The CDR3 DNA reads as TGTGCCAGCAGTTTCCGACCCGGTGAAGCTTTCTTT. Full variable domain (outside the CDR3, taken from reference TRBV28 and TRBJ1-1): DVKVTQSSRYLVKRTGEKVFLECVQDMDHENMFWYRQDPGLGLRLIYFSYDVKMKEKGDIPEGYSVSREKKERFSLILESASTNQTSMYLCASSFRPGEAFFGQGTRLTVV.

V usage is TRBV7-2 and J usage is TRBJ1-6; D uncertain. V was cut by 4 bases and J by 6 bases, with 13 bases left in between. Germline V gene data show CDR1 as SGHTA and CDR2 as FQGNSA. CDR3 length: 15 residues. CDR3 loop: CASSSPSKGNSPLHF. CDR3 coding DNA: TGTGCCAGCAGCTCCCCTTCGAAGGGTAATTCACCCCTCCACTTT.

The rearrangement joins TRBV6-1 to TRBJ1-1; possibly TRBD1 for D (5 bases). The CDR3 consists of 14 residues. With 3 bases removed from V and 6 bases from J, the gap between germline ends came to 14 bases. The germline V gene has CDR1 MNHNS and CDR2 SASEGT. The CDR3 bases are TGTGCCAGCAGTGACAGGGCCGAGGGCGCTGAAGCTTTCTTT. This sequence encodes CASSDRAEGAEAFF.

The chain joins TRBV7-3 to TRBJ1-5; tentatively, D is TRBD1 (5 bases). This CDR3 region has 14 residues. Germline V lookup: CDR1 SGHTA, CDR2 FQGTGA. The germline V and J ends were trimmed by 5 bases and 9 bases, with 17 bases remaining between them. The CDR3 spells CASSLEAGITPQHF. The CDR3 nucleotides are TGTGCCAGCAGCCTAGAGGCAGGGATAACGCCCCAGCATTTT.

The chain couples TRBV5-5 to TRBJ1-4; D gene uncertain. The ends were cut back, 0 bases at V and 8 bases at J, with 14 bases in the middle. In germline, CDR1 is SGHKS, CDR2 YYEKEE (reference sequence). CDR3 length: 15 amino acids. CDR3 coding DNA: TGTGCCAGCAGCTTGGCGGGGATTACCCGGGAAAAACTGTTTTTT. Translation: CASSLAGITREKLFF. Full variable domain (remainder filled in from reference TRBV5-5 and TRBJ1-4): DAGVTQSPTHLIKTRGQQVTLRCSPISGHKSVSWYQQVLGQGPQFIFQYYEKEERGRGNFPDRFSARQFPNYSSELNVNALLLGDSALYLCASSLAGITREKLFFGSGTQLSVL.

The J gene is TRBJ2-7, the V gene TRBV4-3; tentatively, D is TRBD1 (6 bases). The CDR3 has 18 amino acids. Germline V gene lookup returns CDR1 LGHNA and CDR2 YSLEER. V lost 4 bases and J lost 1, with 23 bases in between. Here the CDR3 reads CASSPESSRTVSSYEQYF. The CDR3 nucleotides read TGCGCCAGCAGCCCGGAAAGTTCGAGGACAGTGAGTTCCTACGAGCAGTACTTC.

CDR3 coding DNA: TGTGCCACCAGTGATCCCAGCGGGAGGTACACCGGGGAGCTGTTTTTT. The encoded protein is CATSDPSGRYTGELFF. The V and J genes are TRBV24-1 and TRBJ2-2, with 9 bases aligning to TRBD2. Germline values: CDR1 KGHDR, CDR2 SFDVKD. There are 16 residues in the CDR3. V was clipped by 3 bases and J by 3 bases; unmatched bases: 4.

The chain carries TRBV9 and TRBJ2-7, with no clear D. From germline, CDR1 is SGDLS and CDR2 YYNGEE. CDR3 length equals 13 residues. The germline V and J ends were trimmed by 0 bases and 6 bases, with 10 bases remaining between them. CDR3 in amino acids: CASSVVGTGEQYF. CDR3 bases: TGTGCCAGCAGCGTAGTGGGCACTGGCGAGCAGTACTTC.

This clone was picked up many times. The chain couples TRBV30 to TRBJ2-7; 9 bases are shared with TRBD1. The CDR3 is made up of 13 amino acids. V shed 7 bases and J 2 bases; nucleotides not matched to a gene: 6. Germline V CDR1 and CDR2: GTSNPN, SVGIG (reference sequence). The CDR3 loop is CASKDRGPYEQYF. CDR3 bases: TGTGCCTCAAAGGACAGGGGCCCCTACGAGCAGTACTTC.

This clone was picked up a small number of times. The genes are TRBV9 and TRBJ1-3; D call uncertain. V gave up 3 bases and J gave up 3 bases, with 16 bases separating them. The CDR3 has 16 residues. Germline lookup yields CDR1 SGDLS and CDR2 YYNGEE. This chain's CDR3 is CASSETPTKVGNTIYF. The CDR3 DNA sequence: TGTGCCAGCAGCGAAACCCCCACGAAGGTTGGAAACACCATATATTTT.

CDR3 amino acids: CATSDSWFAGTDTQYF. The CDR3, as DNA: TGTGCCACCAGTGATTCCTGGTTTGCGGGCACAGATACGCAGTATTTT. The chain carries TRBV24-1 and TRBJ2-3, with D hard to call. The germline gives CDR1 KGHDR, CDR2 SFDVKD. Trimming pared 2 bases from V and 1 base from J, leaving 12 bases between. CDR3 length: 16 amino acids.

This chain's CDR3 is CASSLGSRATDTQYF. CDR3 sequence (DNA): TGTGCCAGCAGTTTAGGATCCAGGGCGACAGATACGCAGTATTTT. The J gene is TRBJ2-3, the V gene TRBV6-6; maybe TRBD1 (5 bases). Germline V gene sequence: CDR1 MNHNY, CDR2 SVGAGI (reference sequence). V lost 4 bases and J lost 3, with 14 bases in between. The CDR3 has 15 amino acids.

The J gene is TRBJ2-2, the V gene TRBV11-3; TRBD1 or TRBD2 may be the D gene (5 bases each). The CDR3 is made up of 13 amino acids. Germline lookup yields CDR1 SGHNT and CDR2 YENEEA. Trimming removed 8 bases from V and 6 bases from J, with 13 bases in between. Here the CDR3 DNA reads TGTGCCAGCGAGGTTCGGGGCCCCGGGGAGCTGTTTTTT. This codes for CASEVRGPGELFF.

The rearrangement uses TRBV6-5 and TRBJ1-6; unclear D gene. Trimming pared 5 bases from V and 9 bases from J, leaving 14 bases between. This CDR3 comprises 14 residues. CDR1 and CDR2 from the germline V gene are MNHEY and SVGAGI. The CDR3 spells CASSTVNPTSPLHF. The CDR3 nucleotides are TGTGCCAGCAGTACAGTTAACCCTACTTCACCCCTCCACTTT.